This T cell receptor beta chain was found in a study of T cell clones after liver transplantation. At the level of the study: Post-transplant blood was tracked for graft-donor-reactive T cell clones identified in a pre-transplant mixed lymphocyte reaction.

Profiled with immunoSEQ multiplex PCR; TCRdb holds only in-frame clones, not every one. The sample shows tens of thousands of clones, about 88% of them seen only once. The germline CDR1 and CDR2 sequences are SQVTM and ANQGSEA. V lost 2 bases and J lost 4, with 3 bases in between. The CDR3 totals 12 residues. This chain connects TRBV29-1 to TRBJ2-6; D gene unclear. This TCR derives from a human donor who received a liver transplant. The specimen comprised CD4+ T cells from blood, sampled before liver transplant. The CDR3 sequence is CSVESGANVLTF. CDR3 nucleotides: TGCAGCGTTGAATCGGGGGCCAACGTCCTGACTTTC.